The sequence of this T cell receptor (beta chain) was determined in a study of shared clonotypes between healthy human individuals. General study findings and limits: Relative to memory subsets, naive subsets generally showed larger estimated richness.

CDR3 size: 17 residues. Germline CDR1 is KGHSH and CDR2 is LQKENI. V was cut by 6 bases and J by 2 bases, with 22 bases left in between. Note on this clone: The antigen is undetermined.

When replicate PCRs were run on sorted subsets, they used 200 ng DNA, some 33,000 T cell genomes. Generated by immunoSEQ multiplex PCR, the TCRdb table keeps only in-frame clones and is missing some. The sample holds about 960,000 clones; 76% are singletons and the top ten take around 1.5%. Into CD45RA+ naive and CD45RA-negative memory subsets, the CD4+ cells were split. Material for sequencing was memory CD4+ T cells sorted from blood. As for subset: CD45RA-negative fraction. The receptor was derived from a young man in good health. The chain employs TRBV18 and TRBJ2-5, with D tentatively TRBD2 (6 bases). The CDR3 DNA follows: TGTGCCAGCTCTCCGGAGGTACGCGGGAAGGGGCAAGAGACCCAGTACTTC. It encodes CASSPEVRGKGQETQYF. The full variable domain, its missing parts supplied by reference TRBV18 and TRBJ2-5, is NAGVMQNPRHLVRRRGQEARLRCSPMKGHSHVYWYRQLPEEGLKFMVYLQKENIIDESGMPKERFSAEFPKEGPSILRIQQVVRGDSAAYFCASSPEVRGKGQETQYFGPGTRLLVL.